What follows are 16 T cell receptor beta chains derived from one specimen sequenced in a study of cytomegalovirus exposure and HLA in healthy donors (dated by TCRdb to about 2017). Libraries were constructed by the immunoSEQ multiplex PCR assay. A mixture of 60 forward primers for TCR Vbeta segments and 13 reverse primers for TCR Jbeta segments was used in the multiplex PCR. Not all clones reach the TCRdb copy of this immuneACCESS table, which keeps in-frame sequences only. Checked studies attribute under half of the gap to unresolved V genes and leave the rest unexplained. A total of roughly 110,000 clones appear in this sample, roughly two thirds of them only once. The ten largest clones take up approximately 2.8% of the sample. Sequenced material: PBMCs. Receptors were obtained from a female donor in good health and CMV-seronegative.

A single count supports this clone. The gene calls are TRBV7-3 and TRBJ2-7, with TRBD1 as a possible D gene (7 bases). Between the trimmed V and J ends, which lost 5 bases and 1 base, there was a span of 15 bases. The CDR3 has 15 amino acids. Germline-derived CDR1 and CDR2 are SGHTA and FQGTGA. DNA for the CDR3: TGTGCCAGCAGCCTAAGGGCGGGACAGTCCTACGAGCAGTACTTC. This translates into CASSLRAGQSYEQYF.

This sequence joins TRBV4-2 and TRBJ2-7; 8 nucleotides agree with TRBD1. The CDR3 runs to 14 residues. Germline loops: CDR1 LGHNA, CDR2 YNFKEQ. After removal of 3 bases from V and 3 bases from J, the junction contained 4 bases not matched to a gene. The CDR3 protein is CASSHRQGSYEQYF. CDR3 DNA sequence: TGTGCCAGCAGCCACCGACAGGGGAGCTACGAGCAGTACTTC.

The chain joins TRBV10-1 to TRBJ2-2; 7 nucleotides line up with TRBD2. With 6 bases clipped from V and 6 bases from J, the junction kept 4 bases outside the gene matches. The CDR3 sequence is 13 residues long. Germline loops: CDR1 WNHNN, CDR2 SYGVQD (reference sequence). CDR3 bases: TGCGCCAGCAGAGAGGCGGGAGCCGGGGAGCTGTTTTTT. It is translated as CASREAGAGELFF.

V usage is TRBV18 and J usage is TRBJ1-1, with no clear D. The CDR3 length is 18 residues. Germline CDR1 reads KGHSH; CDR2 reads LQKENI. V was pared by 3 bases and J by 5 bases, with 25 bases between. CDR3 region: CASSPGFMVVTGETEAFF. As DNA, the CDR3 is TGTGCCAGCTCACCCGGCTTTATGGTCGTAACGGGAGAAACTGAAGCTTTCTTT.

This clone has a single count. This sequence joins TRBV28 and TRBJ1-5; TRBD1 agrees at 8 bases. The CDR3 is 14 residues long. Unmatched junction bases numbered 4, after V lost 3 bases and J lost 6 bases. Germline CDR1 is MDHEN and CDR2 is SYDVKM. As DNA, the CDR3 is TGTGCCAGCAGTTTTGCAGGGGGCGGTCAGCCCCAGCATTTT. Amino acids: CASSFAGGGQPQHF.

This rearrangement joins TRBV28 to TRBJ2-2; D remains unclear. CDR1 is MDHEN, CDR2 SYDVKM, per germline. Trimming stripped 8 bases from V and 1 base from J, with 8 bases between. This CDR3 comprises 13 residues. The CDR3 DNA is TGTGCCAGCGCGGTGGGGAACACCGGGGAGCTGTTTTTT. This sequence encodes CASAVGNTGELFF.

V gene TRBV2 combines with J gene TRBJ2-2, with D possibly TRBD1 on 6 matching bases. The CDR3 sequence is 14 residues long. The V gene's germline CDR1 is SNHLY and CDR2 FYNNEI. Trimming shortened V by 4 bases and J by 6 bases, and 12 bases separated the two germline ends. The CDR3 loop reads CASSGSRGSGELFF. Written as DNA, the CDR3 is TGTGCCAGCAGTGGGTCTAGGGGGTCCGGGGAGCTGTTTTTT.

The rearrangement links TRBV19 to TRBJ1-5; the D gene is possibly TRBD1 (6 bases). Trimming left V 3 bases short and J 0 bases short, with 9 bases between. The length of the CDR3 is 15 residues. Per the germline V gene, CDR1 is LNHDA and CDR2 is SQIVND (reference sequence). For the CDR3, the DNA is TGTGCCAGTAGTATCAGGGGCTATAGCAATCAGCCCCAGCATTTT. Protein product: CASSIRGYSNQPQHF.

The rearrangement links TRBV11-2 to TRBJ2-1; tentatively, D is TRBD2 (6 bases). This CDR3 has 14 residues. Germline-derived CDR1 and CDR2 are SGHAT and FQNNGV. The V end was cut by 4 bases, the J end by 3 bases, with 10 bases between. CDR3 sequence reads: CASSWGLDYNEQFF. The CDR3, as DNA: TGTGCCAGCAGCTGGGGACTTGACTACAATGAGCAGTTCTTC.

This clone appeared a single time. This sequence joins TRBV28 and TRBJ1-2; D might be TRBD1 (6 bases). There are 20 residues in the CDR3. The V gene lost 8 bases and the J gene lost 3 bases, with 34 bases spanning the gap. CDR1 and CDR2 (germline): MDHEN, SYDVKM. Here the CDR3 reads CASRLWGGGEQSGMDYGYTF. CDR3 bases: TGTGCCAGCCGCCTTTGGGGGGGCGGGGAACAGTCCGGGATGGACTATGGCTACACCTTC.

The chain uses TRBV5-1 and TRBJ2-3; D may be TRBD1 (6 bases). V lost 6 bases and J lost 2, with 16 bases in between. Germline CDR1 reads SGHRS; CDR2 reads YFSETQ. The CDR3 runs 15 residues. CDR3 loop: CASNSRGHDTDTQYF. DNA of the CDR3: TGCGCCAGCAACTCAAGGGGACATGACACAGATACGCAGTATTTT.

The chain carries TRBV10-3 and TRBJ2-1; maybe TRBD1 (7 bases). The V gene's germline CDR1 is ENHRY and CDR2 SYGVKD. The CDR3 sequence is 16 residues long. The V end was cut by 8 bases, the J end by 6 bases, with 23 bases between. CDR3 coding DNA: TGTGCCATCCGGCCACACGCGGGAAGGGGGCTCAATGAGCAGTTCTTC. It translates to CAIRPHAGRGLNEQFF.

CDR3: CASSVGHNSNQPQHF. DNA of the CDR3: TGTGCCAGCAGTGTGGGACACAATAGCAATCAGCCCCAGCATTTT. This chain joins TRBV6-1 and TRBJ1-5, with TRBD1 as a possible D gene (6 bases). The CDR3 is 15 amino acids. Germline loops: CDR1 MNHNS, CDR2 SASEGT. Trimming shortened V by 4 bases and J by 0 bases, and 10 bases separated the two germline ends.

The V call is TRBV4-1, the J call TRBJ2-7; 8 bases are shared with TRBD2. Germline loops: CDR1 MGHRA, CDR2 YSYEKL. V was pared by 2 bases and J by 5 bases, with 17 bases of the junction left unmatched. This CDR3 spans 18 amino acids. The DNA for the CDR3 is TGCGCCAGCAGCCAATTGGGGTACAACAAGCGGGAGCCCCACGAGCAGTACTTC. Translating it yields CASSQLGYNKREPHEQYF.

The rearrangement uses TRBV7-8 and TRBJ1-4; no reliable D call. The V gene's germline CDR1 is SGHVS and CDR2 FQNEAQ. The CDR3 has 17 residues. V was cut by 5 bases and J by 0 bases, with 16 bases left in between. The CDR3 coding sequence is TGTGCCAGCAGCCCGCGGCCCCCTTCCGCAACTAATGAAAAACTGTTTTTT. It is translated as CASSPRPPSATNEKLFF.

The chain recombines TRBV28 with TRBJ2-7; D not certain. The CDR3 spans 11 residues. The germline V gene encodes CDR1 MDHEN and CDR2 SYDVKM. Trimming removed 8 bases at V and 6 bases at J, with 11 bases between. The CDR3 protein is CASLSNFEQYF. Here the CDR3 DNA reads TGTGCCAGCCTATCAAACTTCGAGCAGTACTTC. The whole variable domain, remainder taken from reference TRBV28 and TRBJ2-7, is DVKVTQSSRYLVKRTGEKVFLECVQDMDHENMFWYRQDPGLGLRLIYFSYDVKMKEKGDIPEGYSVSREKKERFSLILESASTNQTSMYLCASLSNFEQYFGPGTRLTVT.